A selection of T cell receptor beta chains follows, all from one sample in a study of blood T cell repertoires in COVID-19. Libraries were prepared by immunoSEQ multiplex PCR; TCRdb keeps only in-frame clonotypes and omits some of them. The data hold 300,000 or so clones, with roughly 87% observed a single time. The specimen sequenced was PBMCs or T cells enriched from blood (not recorded which). These TCRs come from a woman aged 30 to 39 who had recovered from COVID-19. CDR3s include the opening cysteine and the closing phenylalanine or tryptophan. Fields, in order: clone size, J gene, D gene, V gene, CDR3 protein, CDR3 DNA. The D gene is left open where the match is weak. Clone size, where shown, is once, few, many, or a class for clones that have expanded.

NA TRBJ2-7 NA TRBV3-1/TRBV3-2 CASSVRDYEQYF TGTGCCAGCAGCGTCCGGGACTACGAGCAGTACTTC
NA TRBJ1-2 TRBD1 TRBV7-9 CASSSTGAANYGYTF TGTGCCAGCAGCTCGACAGGGGCCGCTAACTATGGCTACACCTTC
NA TRBJ1-1 NA TRBV11-3 CASSEVRQNTEAFF TGTGCCAGCAGCGAAGTCAGGCAAAACACTGAAGCTTTCTTT
once TRBJ1-5 NA TRBV7-8 CASSLAGTKSDQPQHF TGTGCCAGCAGCTTAGCCGGGACTAAAAGCGATCAGCCCCAGCATTTT
NA TRBJ1-4 NA TRBV15 CATSRDLTGRQGIGANEKLFF TGTGCCACCAGCAGAGATCTAACCGGGCGGCAGGGGATCGGAGCTAATGAAAAACTGTTTTTT
NA TRBJ1-1 NA TRBV28 CASSLLGGALNTEAFF TGTGCCAGCAGTTTATTGGGGGGAGCCCTGAACACTGAAGCTTTCTTT
few TRBJ1-2 TRBD1 TRBV3-1/TRBV3-2 CASSLYKLSGTDFLYGYTF TGTGCCAGCAGCCTCTACAAACTATCCGGGACAGATTTTCTCTATGGCTACACCTTC
few TRBJ1-5 NA TRBV7-2 CASSSRAGNQPQHF TGTGCCAGCAGCTCCAGGGCGGGGAATCAGCCCCAGCATTTT
NA TRBJ2-5 NA TRBV5-1 CASSLAGETQYF TGCGCCAGCAGCTTGGCCGGTGAGACCCAGTACTTC
once TRBJ1-4 TRBD1 TRBV7-9 CASSRQGGGEKLFF TGTGCCAGCAGTAGACAGGGTGGGGGTGAAAAACTGTTTTTT
NA TRBJ2-7 TRBD1 TRBV2 CASSGSGTGMFRLSYEQYF TGTGCCAGCAGTGGTTCCGGGACAGGGATGTTCCGATTGTCCTACGAGCAGTACTTC
NA TRBJ2-5 NA TRBV11-2 CASSLDSVRYWPAQETQYF TGTGCCAGCAGCTTAGATTCAGTCAGGTATTGGCCCGCCCAGGAGACCCAGTACTTC
NA TRBJ2-1 NA TRBV15 CATSSQTGRQFF TGTGCCACCAGCAGCCAAACAGGAAGACAGTTCTTC
once TRBJ1-2 NA TRBV14 CASSQDLFPGGYTF TGTGCCAGCAGCCAAGATTTGTTCCCAGGAGGCTACACCTTC
NA TRBJ2-1 NA TRBV4-2 CASSQEGGHYNEQFF TGTGCCAGCAGCCAAGAAGGCGGCCACTACAATGAGCAGTTCTTC
NA TRBJ2-7 TRBD2 TRBV6-5 CASREGLAGGEQYF TGTGCCAGCAGGGAGGGACTAGCGGGGGGGGAGCAGTACTTC
NA TRBJ1-2 NA TRBV6-4 CASSAGFNNYGYTF TGTGCCAGCAGTGCGGGATTTAATAACTATGGCTACACCTTC
NA TRBJ1-4 NA TRBV7-2 CASSPGGRATNEKLFF TGTGCCAGCAGCCCTGGCGGGCGGGCAACTAATGAAAAACTGTTTTTT
NA TRBJ1-1 NA TRBV5-8 CASSPRPGAGGFTEAFF TGTGCCAGCAGCCCGAGGCCAGGGGCGGGTGGATTCACTGAAGCTTTCTTT
NA TRBJ1-2 NA TRBV7-9 CASSLNVLTEYGYTF TGTGCCAGCAGCCTCAATGTTCTTACAGAATATGGCTACACCTTC
NA TRBJ1-2 NA TRBV9 CASSVSGFDYGYTF TGTGCCAGCAGCGTCTCAGGGTTCGACTATGGCTACACCTTC
NA TRBJ2-3 NA TRBV19 CASAIGATDTQYF TGTGCCTCCGCGATCGGAGCGACAGATACGCAGTATTTT
NA TRBJ1-1 NA TRBV5-1 CASSLGQHTEAFF TGCGCCAGCAGCTTGGGACAGCACACTGAAGCTTTCTTT
NA TRBJ2-7 TRBD1 TRBV19 CASSRQGFYEQYF TGTGCCAGTAGTAGACAGGGATTCTACGAGCAGTACTTC
once TRBJ1-2 NA TRBV4-1 CASSPTDNYGYTF TGCGCCAGCAGCCCGACAGACAACTATGGCTACACCTTC
NA TRBJ1-1 TRBD1 TRBV5-1 CASSLEQGASTEAFF TGCGCCAGCAGCTTGGAACAGGGGGCGAGCACTGAAGCTTTCTTT
NA TRBJ1-1 NA TRBV20-1 CSASRMRRTEAFF TGCAGTGCTAGTCGGATGCGGAGGACTGAAGCTTTCTTT
once TRBJ1-1 NA TRBV7-9 CASSLSGTMNTEAFF TGTGCCAGCAGCTTATCGGGGACTATGAACACTGAAGCTTTCTTT
NA TRBJ1-4 TRBD1 TRBV30 CAWKPPGTVATNEKLFF TGTGCCTGGAAACCACCCGGGACAGTCGCAACTAATGAAAAACTGTTTTTT
NA TRBJ1-4 TRBD1 TRBV30 CAWDRGDTNEKLFF TGTGCCTGGGACAGGGGTGACACTAATGAAAAACTGTTTTTT
NA TRBJ1-1 NA TRBV18 CASSPPSRMNTEAFF TGTGCCAGCTCACCACCGAGTCGTATGAACACTGAAGCTTTCTTT
NA TRBJ2-5 NA TRBV7-2 CASSLAGVAAQYF TGTGCCAGCAGCTTAGCCGGGGTAGCGGCCCAGTACTTC
few TRBJ1-5 NA TRBV28 CASSLSGSNQPQHF TGTGCCAGCAGTTTGAGTGGTAGCAATCAGCCCCAGCATTTT
NA TRBJ2-7 TRBD1 TRBV19 CATEERGRPPYEQYF TGTGCCACCGAAGAAAGGGGGCGTCCCCCCTACGAGCAGTACTTC
NA TRBJ2-7 NA TRBV7-9 CASSLGGRYYF TGTGCCAGCAGCTTAGGTGGCAGGTACTACTTC
once TRBJ1-5 NA TRBV19 CASGSVGGNQPQHF TGTGCCAGTGGATCGGTCGGGGGCAATCAGCCCCAGCATTTT
NA TRBJ1-2 NA TRBV5-4 CASSLEGEGGYTF TGTGCCAGCAGCTTGGAGGGCGAGGGAGGCTACACCTTC
NA TRBJ2-2 NA TRBV10-1 CASSESRTGELFF TGCGCCAGCAGTGAGTCCAGGACCGGGGAGCTGTTTTTT
once TRBJ2-7 TRBD2 TRBV19 CASSIRTSGGRHYEQYF TGTGCCAGTAGTATCCGGACTAGCGGGGGGCGACACTACGAGCAGTACTTC
NA TRBJ1-5 TRBD1 TRBV2 CASSYRGPGQPQHF TGTGCCAGCAGCTACAGGGGGCCGGGCCAGCCCCAGCATTTT
few TRBJ2-1 TRBD2 TRBV5-4 CASSFSGGAHNEQFF TGTGCCAGCAGCTTTAGCGGGGGGGCACACAATGAGCAGTTCTTC
once TRBJ1-2 NA TRBV4-3 CASSQTHLISDGYTF TGCGCCAGCAGCCAAACCCACCTCATATCGGATGGCTACACCTTC
few TRBJ1-1 TRBD1 TRBV7-2 CASSVRGLDTEAFF TGTGCCAGCAGCGTCAGGGGGCTGGACACTGAAGCTTTCTTT
NA TRBJ1-3 NA TRBV15 CATSRDRNSGNTIYF TGTGCCACCAGCAGAGACAGAAACTCTGGAAACACCATATATTTT
NA TRBJ1-2 NA TRBV4-1 CASSQDGTPVLGYTF TGCGCCAGCAGCCAAGATGGGACACCGGTTCTTGGCTACACCTTC
NA TRBJ2-6 NA TRBV12-3/TRBV12-4 CASSDGGRVLTF TGTGCCAGCAGCGACGGTGGGAGGGTCCTGACTTTC